Shown below are 14 T cell receptor beta chains from a single sample sequenced in a study of CD8 T cells in Susac syndrome (dated by TCRdb to between 2018 and 2020). Preparation of the library involved the immunoSEQ multiplex PCR assay. RNA was extracted with the RNeasy kit and roughly 0.45 to 1 ug was reverse transcribed using random hexamers. The public reads were reanalyzed by TCRdb: fastp trimming at Q25, MiXCR alignment, in-frame beta chains only. Each CDR3 protein appears once, grouped with its most common genes and DNA. This sample holds 100,000 to 150,000 distinct CDR3 sequences; over 75% were observed only once. Around 0.49% of the sample is in the top ten clones. Specimen: CD8+ T cells from PBMCs. The receptor set was obtained from a human donor with multiple sclerosis.

The gene calls are TRBV2 and TRBJ1-5; possibly TRBD1 for D (6 bases). Trimming left V 1 base short and J 0 bases short, with 19 bases between. CDR3 length equals 19 residues. Germline V gene data show CDR1 as SNHLY and CDR2 as FYNNEI. The DNA of the CDR3 is TGTGCCAGCAGTGAAGAGTTCACCGGAGGGGGTTATAGCAATCAGCCCCAGCATTTT. Amino acids: CASSEEFTGGGYSNQPQHF.

The chain carries TRBV4-1 and TRBJ1-5, with a weak D call TRBD1 (6 bases). The CDR3 runs 17 residues. V gave up 2 bases and J gave up 7 bases, with 21 bases separating them. The germline gives CDR1 MGHRA, CDR2 YSYEKL. CDR3 amino acids: CASSQIPGGTTRQPQHF. As DNA, the CDR3 is TGCGCCAGCAGCCAAATCCCTGGCGGGACAACCAGACAGCCCCAGCATTTT.

This sequence joins TRBV19 and TRBJ1-1, with D perhaps TRBD1 (5 bases). There are 13 residues in the CDR3. Germline assignment: CDR1 LNHDA and CDR2 SQIVND (reference sequence). V lost 8 bases, J lost 5 bases, and 15 bases lay in between. The CDR3 reads CASQYGGGTEAFF. DNA for the CDR3: TGTGCCAGTCAGTACGGGGGAGGGACTGAAGCTTTCTTT. Together with reference TRBV19 and TRBJ1-1, the CDR3 gives the full variable domain: DGGITQSPKYLFRKEGQNVTLSCEQNLNHDAMYWYRQDPGQGLRLIYYSQIVNDFQKGDIAEGYSVSREKKESFPLTVTSAQKNPTAFYLCASQYGGGTEAFFGQGTRLTVV.

This chain uses TRBV20-1 with TRBJ1-1; 9 bases fit TRBD1. Trimming cost V 0 bases and J 6 bases; bases outside gene matches: 5. CDR3 length: 14 residues. Germline V CDR1 and CDR2: DFQATT, SNEGSKA (reference sequence). The CDR3 reads CSARDHRGLAEAFF. The CDR3 DNA reads TGCAGTGCTAGAGATCACAGGGGGCTAGCTGAAGCTTTCTTT.

This chain connects TRBV5-4 to TRBJ1-1, with D perhaps TRBD1 (5 bases). The CDR3 totals 15 residues. Germline V gene lookup returns CDR1 SGHNT and CDR2 YYREEE (reference sequence). Between the trimmed V and J ends, which lost 4 bases and 1 base, there was a span of 14 bases. In DNA, the CDR3 is TGTGCCAGCAGCGGCAACTGGGGGGGGAACACTGAAGCTTTCTTT. Amino acids: CASSGNWGGNTEAFF.

The chain joins TRBV9 to TRBJ2-2; TRBD1 is a possible D gene (6 bases). The CDR3 has 15 residues. Germline CDR1 is SGDLS and CDR2 is YYNGEE. Trimming shortened V by 1 base and J by 3 bases, and 10 bases separated the two germline ends. The CDR3 bases are TGTGCCAGCAGCGTATCAGGGGATGACACCGGGGAGCTGTTTTTT. It encodes CASSVSGDDTGELFF.

The chain links TRBV29-1 to TRBJ1-1, with TRBD1 matching over 8 bases. V gave up 7 bases and J gave up 11 bases; unmatched junction bases: 12. This CDR3 comprises 12 residues. Looked up from germline, CDR1 is SQVTM and CDR2 is ANQGSEA. The CDR3 here is CSAAGTGSLAFF. The CDR3 coding sequence is TGCAGCGCCGCCGGGACAGGTTCCTTGGCTTTCTTT.

This chain uses TRBV30 with TRBJ2-2, with D hard to call. Germline V CDR1 and CDR2: GTSNPN, SVGIG (reference sequence). The CDR3 has 13 residues. V was shortened by 0 bases and J by 4 bases, with 6 bases between the two germline ends. The CDR3 DNA reads as TGTGCCTGGAGTGTAGGTAGCACCGGGGAGCTGTTTTTT. The encoded protein is CAWSVGSTGELFF.

This sequence joins TRBV12-3 or TRBV12-4 and TRBJ1-5; 8 nucleotides align to TRBD1. The length of the CDR3 is 14 residues. Trimming at V came to 6 bases and at J to 4 bases, leaving 5 bases not matched to a gene. In nucleotides, the CDR3 is TGTGCCAGCAGGGGAGGGACAGGTAATCAGCCCCAGCATTTT. Its translation is CASRGGTGNQPQHF.

A note on this clonotype: At one end, the junction sequence differs from germline, possibly due to a read error. The genes are TRBV7-7 and TRBJ2-2, with D unresolved. This CDR3 has 16 residues. CDR1 is SSHAT, CDR2 FNYEAQ, per germline (reference sequence). CDR3 loop: CASSLLSGGRAGELFF. The CDR3 bases are TGTGCTAGCAGCTTACTGTCCGGTGGACGTGCCGGGGAGCTGTTTTTT.

The chain uses TRBV10-3 and TRBJ2-5; no clear D gene. CDR3 size: 14 residues. V lost 3 bases and J 4 bases, leaving 12 bases between the germline ends. Germline lookup yields CDR1 ENHRY and CDR2 SYGVKD. The CDR3, as DNA: TGTGCCATCAGTGAAGGGTCCCCGCGAGAGACCCAGTACTTC. Residues: CAISEGSPRETQYF.

The V gene is TRBV4-1, the J gene TRBJ2-2, with no clear D. Germline V gene lookup returns CDR1 MGHRA and CDR2 YSYEKL. The V end lost 2 bases, the J end lost 2 bases, and 3 bases lay between the germline ends. The length of the CDR3 is 13 residues. The CDR3, as DNA: TGCGCCAGCAGCCAACTCAACACCGGGGAGCTGTTTTTT. It translates to CASSQLNTGELFF.

The chain is built from TRBV12-3 or TRBV12-4 and TRBJ2-6; no firm D call. This CDR3 spans 14 amino acids. V lost 7 bases, J lost 3 bases, and 10 bases lay in between. CDR3 sequence: CASIPWGGANVLTF. CDR3 nucleotides: TGTGCCAGCATCCCTTGGGGTGGGGCCAACGTCCTGACTTTC.

CDR3 in amino acids: CTSSQELSRLLMNTEAFF. The CDR3 bases are TGCACCAGCAGCCAAGAATTATCACGGCTTCTTATGAACACTGAAGCTTTCTTT. This chain joins TRBV1 and TRBJ1-1. TRBV1 is noted as a pseudogene. CDR3 size: 18 residues.